A selection of T cell receptor beta chains follows, all from one sample in a study of T cells in Graves' hyperthyroidism and ophthalmopathy. One entry per CDR3 protein, called by TCRdb with MiXCR from the multiplex PCR reads. Of 400,000 to 550,000 distinct CDR3 sequences listed, roughly an eighth are singletons. The sequenced sample consisted of blood. These receptors were taken from a woman in her late teens or twenties with Graves' hyperthyroidism. CDR3s include the opening cysteine and the closing phenylalanine or tryptophan. Each record gives: clone size, J gene, V gene, D gene, CDR3 length, CDR3 protein, CDR3 DNA. A D gene is named only where the DNA matches it firmly. Some rows have no size entry. The others give once, few or many, or a class for an expanded clone.

NA | TRBJ2-5 | TRBV19 | TRBD1 | 15 | CASSQGVSYLETQYF | TGTGCCAGTAGTCAGGGGGTTTCGTATCTAGAGACCCAGTACTTC
many | TRBJ2-1 | TRBV6-1 | NA | 13 | CASRQANDNEQFF | TGTGCCAGCAGACAGGCCAACGACAATGAGCAGTTCTTC
few | TRBJ1-1 | TRBV24-1 | NA | 13 | CATRPGGNTEAFF | TGTGCCACCAGACCGGGGGGAAACACTGAAGCTTTCTTT
many | TRBJ2-1 | TRBV12-5 | NA | 12 | CASGLGYNEQFF | TGTGCTAGTGGTTTGGGGTACAATGAGCAGTTCTTC
NA | TRBJ2-7 | TRBV29-1 | NA | 11 | CSGGVSYEQYF | TGCAGCGGAGGGGTCTCCTACGAGCAGTACTTC
many | TRBJ2-2 | TRBV4-1 | NA | 12 | CASRRSTGELFF | TGCGCCAGCAGACGGAGCACCGGGGAGCTGTTTTTT
many | TRBJ1-1 | TRBV27 | NA | 14 | CASSPPLGITEAFF | TGTGCCAGCAGTCCCCCCCTAGGGATCACTGAAGCTTTCTTT
NA | TRBJ2-7 | TRBV20-1 | TRBD1 | 13 | CSASRDSSYEQYF | TGCAGTGCTAGCCGGGACAGCTCCTACGAGCAGTACTTC
NA | TRBJ1-5 | TRBV9 | NA | 16 | CASSQGQRGLGQPQHF | TGTGCCAGCAGCCAAGGACAAAGGGGCTTGGGTCAGCCCCAGCATTTT
many | TRBJ2-5 | TRBV6-5 | TRBD1 | 16 | CASSSLDRAQGETQYF | TGTGCCAGCAGTTCACTCGACAGGGCTCAAGGAGAGACCCAGTACTTC
few | TRBJ1-1 | TRBV3-1 | NA | 15 | CASSQSTARSAEAFF | TGTGCCAGCAGCCAATCGACAGCCAGGAGCGCTGAAGCTTTCTTT
NA | TRBJ2-7 | TRBV14 | TRBD1 | 15 | CASSHRTGGSYEQYF | TGTGCCAGCAGCCATCGAACAGGGGGATCCTACGAGCAGTACTTC
NA | TRBJ2-1 | TRBV28 | NA | 15 | CASSEQRTTYNEQFF | TGTGCCAGCAGTGAACAACGGACTACTTACAATGAGCAGTTCTTC
NA | TRBJ2-1 | TRBV19 | NA | 15 | CASSILLGGHNEQFF | TGTGCCAGTAGTATCCTCTTGGGGGGCCACAATGAGCAGTTCTTC
many | TRBJ2-1 | TRBV11-2 | NA | 16 | CASSLSSSGLANEQFF | TGTGCCAGCAGCTTATCCAGTTCAGGACTGGCCAATGAGCAGTTCTTC